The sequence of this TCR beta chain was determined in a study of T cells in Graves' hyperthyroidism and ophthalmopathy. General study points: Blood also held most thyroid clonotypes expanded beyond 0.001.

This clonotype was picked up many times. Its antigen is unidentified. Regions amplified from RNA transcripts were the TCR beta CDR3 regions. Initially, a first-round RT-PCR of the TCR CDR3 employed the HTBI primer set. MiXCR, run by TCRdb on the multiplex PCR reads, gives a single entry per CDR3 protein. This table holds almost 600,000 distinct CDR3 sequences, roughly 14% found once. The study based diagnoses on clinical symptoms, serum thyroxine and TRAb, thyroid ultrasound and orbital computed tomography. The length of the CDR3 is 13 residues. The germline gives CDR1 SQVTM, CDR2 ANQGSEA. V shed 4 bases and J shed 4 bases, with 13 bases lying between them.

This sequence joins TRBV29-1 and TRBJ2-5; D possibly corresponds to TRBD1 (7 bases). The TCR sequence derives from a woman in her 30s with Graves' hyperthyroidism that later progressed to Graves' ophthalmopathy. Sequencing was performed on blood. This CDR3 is CSVGQGGGETQYF. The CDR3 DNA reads TGCAGCGTTGGACAGGGAGGAGGAGAGACCCAGTACTTC.